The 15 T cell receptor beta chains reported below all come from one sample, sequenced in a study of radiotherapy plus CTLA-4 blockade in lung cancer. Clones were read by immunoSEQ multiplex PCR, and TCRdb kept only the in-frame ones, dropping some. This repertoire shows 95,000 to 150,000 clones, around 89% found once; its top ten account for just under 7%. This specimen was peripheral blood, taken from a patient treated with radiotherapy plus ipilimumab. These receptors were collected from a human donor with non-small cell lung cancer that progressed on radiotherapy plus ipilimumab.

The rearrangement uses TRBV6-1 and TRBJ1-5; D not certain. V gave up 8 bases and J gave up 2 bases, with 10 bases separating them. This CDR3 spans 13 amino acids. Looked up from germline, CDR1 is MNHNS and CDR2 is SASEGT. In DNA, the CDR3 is TGTGCCAGCGCAGGAAGGGGCAATCAGCCCCAGCATTTT. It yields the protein CASAGRGNQPQHF.

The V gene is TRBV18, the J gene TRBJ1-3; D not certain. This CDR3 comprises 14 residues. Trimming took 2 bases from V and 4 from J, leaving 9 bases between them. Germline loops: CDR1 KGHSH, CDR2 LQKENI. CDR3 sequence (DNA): TGTGCCAGCTCACCAAACGGTGCCGGAAACACCATATATTTT. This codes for CASSPNGAGNTIYF.

CDR3 in DNA: TGTGCCAGTAGTATCCGAGGGGACCGGGATACGCAGTATTTT. This gives the protein CASSIRGDRDTQYF. The V gene is TRBV19, the J gene TRBJ2-3; perhaps D is TRBD1 or TRBD2 (5 bases each). Trimming took 3 bases from V and 6 from J, leaving 13 bases between them. The germline CDR1 and CDR2 sequences are LNHDA and SQIVND (reference sequence). The CDR3 runs to 14 residues.

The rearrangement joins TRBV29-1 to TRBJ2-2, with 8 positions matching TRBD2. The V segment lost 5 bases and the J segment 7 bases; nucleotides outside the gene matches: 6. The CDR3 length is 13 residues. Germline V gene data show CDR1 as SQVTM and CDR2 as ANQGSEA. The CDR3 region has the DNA TGCAGCGTTCAAGCGGGAGTGGGCGGGGAGCTGTTTTTT. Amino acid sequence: CSVQAGVGGELFF.

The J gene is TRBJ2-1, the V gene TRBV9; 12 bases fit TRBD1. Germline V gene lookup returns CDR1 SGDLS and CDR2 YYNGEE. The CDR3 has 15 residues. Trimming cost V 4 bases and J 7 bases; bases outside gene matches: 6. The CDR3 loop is CASSYGTGGLNEQFF. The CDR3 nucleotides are TGTGCCAGCAGCTACGGGACAGGGGGCTTAAATGAGCAGTTCTTC.

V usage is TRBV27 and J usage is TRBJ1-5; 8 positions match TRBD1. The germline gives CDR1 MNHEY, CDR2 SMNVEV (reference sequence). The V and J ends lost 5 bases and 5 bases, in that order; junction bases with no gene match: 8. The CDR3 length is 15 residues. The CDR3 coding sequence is TGTGCCAGCAGTCCCCTCGGACAGGGCTATCAGCCCCAGCATTTT. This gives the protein CASSPLGQGYQPQHF.

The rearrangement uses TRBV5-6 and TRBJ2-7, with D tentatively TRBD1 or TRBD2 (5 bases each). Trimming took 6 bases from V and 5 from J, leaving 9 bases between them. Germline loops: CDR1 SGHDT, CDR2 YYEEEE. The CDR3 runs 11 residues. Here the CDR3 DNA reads TGTGCCAGCACCCTGGGGGACGAGCAGTACTTC. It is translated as CASTLGDEQYF.

In DNA form, the CDR3 reads TGTGCCAGCAGCCGGAGCTTAGAGCGAGGCGAGCAGTACTTC. Protein product: CASSRSLERGEQYF. V is TRBV7-9 and J is TRBJ2-7; the D is unclear. This CDR3 has 14 residues. Trimming removed 5 bases from V and 6 bases from J, with 17 bases in between. Per germline, CDR1 SEHNR and CDR2 FQNEAQ (reference sequence).

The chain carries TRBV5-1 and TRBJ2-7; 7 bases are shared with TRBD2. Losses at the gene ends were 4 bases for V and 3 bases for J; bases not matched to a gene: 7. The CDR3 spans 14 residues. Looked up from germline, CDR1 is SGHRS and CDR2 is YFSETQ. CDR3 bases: TGCGCCAGCAGCGCTAGCGGTGGACTCTACGAGCAGTACTTC. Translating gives CASSASGGLYEQYF.

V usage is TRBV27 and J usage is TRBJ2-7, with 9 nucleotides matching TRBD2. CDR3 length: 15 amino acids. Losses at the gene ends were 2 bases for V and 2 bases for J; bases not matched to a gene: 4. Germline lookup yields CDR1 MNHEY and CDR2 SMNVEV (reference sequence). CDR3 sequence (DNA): TGTGCCAGCAGTTTACAAGCGGGAGGCACCTACGAGCAGTACTTC. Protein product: CASSLQAGGTYEQYF.

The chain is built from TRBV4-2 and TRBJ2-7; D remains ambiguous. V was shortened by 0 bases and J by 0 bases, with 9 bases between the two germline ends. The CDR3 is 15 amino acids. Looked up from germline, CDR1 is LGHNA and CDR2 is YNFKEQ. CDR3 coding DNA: TGTGCCAGCAGCCAAGATCTCAGCCTCTCCTACGAGCAGTACTTC. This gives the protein CASSQDLSLSYEQYF.

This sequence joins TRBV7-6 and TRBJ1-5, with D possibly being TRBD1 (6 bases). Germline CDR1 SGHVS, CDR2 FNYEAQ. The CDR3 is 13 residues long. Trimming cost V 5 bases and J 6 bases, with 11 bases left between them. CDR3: CASSQGHPQPQHF. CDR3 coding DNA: TGTGCCAGCAGCCAGGGACACCCTCAGCCCCAGCATTTT. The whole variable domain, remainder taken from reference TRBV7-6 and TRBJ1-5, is GAGVSQSPRYKVTKRGQDVALRCDPISGHVSLYWYRQALGQGPEFLTYFNYEAQQDKSGLPNDRFSAERPEGSISTLTIQRTEQRDSAMYRCASSQGHPQPQHFGDGTRLSIL.

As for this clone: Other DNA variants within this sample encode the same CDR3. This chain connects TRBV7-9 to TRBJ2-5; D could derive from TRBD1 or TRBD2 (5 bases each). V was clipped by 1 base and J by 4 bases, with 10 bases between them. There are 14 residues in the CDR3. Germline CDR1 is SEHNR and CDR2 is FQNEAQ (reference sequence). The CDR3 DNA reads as TGTGCCAGCAGCTTAGACAGTGGGGGAGAGACCCAGTACTTC. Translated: CASSLDSGGETQYF.

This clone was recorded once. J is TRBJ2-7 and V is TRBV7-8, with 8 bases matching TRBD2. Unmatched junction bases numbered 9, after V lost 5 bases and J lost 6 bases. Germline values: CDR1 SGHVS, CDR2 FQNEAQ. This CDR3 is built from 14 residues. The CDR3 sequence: CASSESGSGGEQYF. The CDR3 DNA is TGTGCCAGCAGCGAGAGCGGGAGCGGGGGCGAGCAGTACTTC.

The chain's CDR3 is CASTPTITSSYNEQFF. The DNA for the CDR3 is TGTGCCTCCACCCCAACCATTACTAGCTCCTACAATGAGCAGTTCTTC. V and J are TRBV19 and TRBJ2-1; D possibly corresponds to TRBD2 (5 bases). V lost 11 bases and J 0 bases, leaving 20 bases between the germline ends. Germline lookup yields CDR1 LNHDA and CDR2 SQIVND (reference sequence). The length of the CDR3 is 16 residues.